The 17 T cell receptor beta chains below all came from one sample that was sequenced in a study of cytomegalovirus exposure and HLA in healthy donors. The PCR used 60 Vbeta and 13 Jbeta primers. Here immunoSEQ multiplex PCR was the method, and the copy in TCRdb shows in-frame clones only, minus some. The sample yields about 140,000 clones, 60% to 75% seen once. Material: PBMCs. The origin of the receptors is a human donor in good health.

The chain carries TRBV28 and TRBJ2-3, with D possibly TRBD2 on 6 matching bases. CDR1 is MDHEN and CDR2 is SYDVKM in the germline V gene. The CDR3 extends over 15 amino acids. V was trimmed by 5 bases and J by 1 base, leaving 13 bases between them. This CDR3 reads CASSNWRGGTDTQYF. CDR3 DNA sequence: TGTGCCAGCAGTAACTGGCGGGGCGGCACAGATACGCAGTATTTT.

This chain joins TRBV9 and TRBJ2-2; 8 positions agree with TRBD1. J gave up 4 bases and V 4 bases, and 9 bases lay outside the gene matches. This CDR3 spans 16 amino acids. The germline V gene encodes CDR1 SGDLS and CDR2 YYNGEE. CDR3 DNA sequence: TGTGCCAGCAGCAAAAGCGACAGGGGTTTCACCGGGGAGCTGTTTTTT. Translation gives CASSKSDRGFTGELFF.

This clone has just a few counts. The rearrangement uses TRBV7-9 and TRBJ2-1, with 11 positions matching TRBD2. Unmatched junction bases numbered 2, after V lost 0 bases and J lost 7 bases. The germline V gene has CDR1 SEHNR and CDR2 FQNEAQ (reference sequence). The CDR3 contains 15 residues. CDR3 in amino acids: CASSLAGLAANEQFF. Written as DNA, the CDR3 is TGTGCCAGCAGCTTAGCGGGACTAGCGGCGAATGAGCAGTTCTTC. Based on the CDR3 plus reference TRBV7-9 and TRBJ2-1, the full variable domain is DTGVSQNPRHKITKRGQNVTFRCDPISEHNRLYWYRQTLGQGPEFLTYFQNEAQLEKSRLLSDRFSAERPKGSFSTLEIQRTEQGDSAMYLCASSLAGLAANEQFFGPGTRLTVL.

The J gene is TRBJ1-2, the V gene TRBV2; TRBD1 matches 7 bases. Germline values: CDR1 SNHLY, CDR2 FYNNEI. Unmatched junction bases numbered 7, after V lost 4 bases and J lost 2 bases. The CDR3 consists of 15 residues. CDR3 coding DNA: TGTGCCAGCAGTGCTTTCGCGACAGGGAACTATGGCTACACCTTC. Encoded protein: CASSAFATGNYGYTF.

This chain links TRBV10-3 with TRBJ2-7; 8 positions agree with TRBD2. Germline V gene sequence: CDR1 ENHRY, CDR2 SYGVKD. V shed 2 bases and J 5 bases; nucleotides not matched to a gene: 14. The CDR3 runs 17 residues. The CDR3 loop is CAISEGAGRGIRHEQYF. The CDR3 DNA sequence: TGTGCCATCAGTGAGGGGGCCGGGAGGGGCATTAGGCACGAGCAGTACTTC.

The chain uses TRBV4-1 and TRBJ2-7; TRBD1 agrees at 12 bases. CDR3 length equals 18 residues. Germline V CDR1 and CDR2: MGHRA, YSYEKL. J lost 1 base, V lost 4 bases, and 11 bases had no gene match. The CDR3 coding sequence is TGCGCCAGCAGCCCAGAGGGACAGGGGGCACCGAGGTCCTACGAGCAGTACTTC. Translating gives CASSPEGQGAPRSYEQYF.

V usage is TRBV19 and J usage is TRBJ2-2, with D possibly being TRBD2 (6 bases). V was cut by 5 bases and J by 0 bases, with 10 bases left in between. This CDR3 has 15 amino acids. The V gene's germline CDR1 is LNHDA and CDR2 SQIVND (reference sequence). In DNA, the CDR3 is TGTGCCAGTAGTCTTAGCGGTGCGAACACCGGGGAGCTGTTTTTT. Translated: CASSLSGANTGELFF.

This clone was detected a few times. This chain joins TRBV6-5 and TRBJ1-2; no clear D. In germline, CDR1 is MNHEY, CDR2 SVGAGI. CDR3 size: 12 residues. The ends were cut back, 4 bases at V and 4 bases at J, with 7 bases in the middle. The CDR3 is CASSSPLYGYTF. The CDR3 DNA sequence: TGTGCCAGCAGTTCCCCACTCTATGGCTACACCTTC.

V is TRBV5-5 and J is TRBJ2-7; D gene unclear. Germline values: CDR1 SGHKS, CDR2 YYEKEE (reference sequence). V was shortened by 0 bases and J by 6 bases, with 4 bases between the two germline ends. This CDR3 region has 11 residues. CDR3 loop: CASSLGAEQYF. Here the CDR3 DNA reads TGTGCCAGCAGCTTGGGGGCCGAGCAGTACTTC.

In this sample, this clone turned up a few times. The chain employs TRBV7-8 and TRBJ1-5, with TRBD1 as a possible D gene (5 bases). There are 14 residues in the CDR3. The V gene's germline CDR1 is SGHVS and CDR2 FQNEAQ. Trimming pared 4 bases from V and 6 bases from J, leaving 13 bases between. CDR3 region: CASSSQGVRQPQHF. The CDR3 DNA follows: TGTGCCAGCAGCTCTCAAGGGGTTCGTCAGCCCCAGCATTTT.

This rearrangement joins TRBV5-1 to TRBJ2-2; a possible D gene is TRBD2 (6 bases). V lost 2 bases, J lost 4 bases, and 9 bases lay in between. The CDR3 totals 14 residues. Per the germline V gene, CDR1 is SGHRS and CDR2 is YFSETQ. The CDR3 DNA reads as TGCGCCAGCAGCTTCGCGGGAAGCACCGGGGAGCTGTTTTTT. Translating gives CASSFAGSTGELFF.

This rearrangement joins TRBV19 to TRBJ1-1; 9 bases are shared with TRBD1. The germline V gene encodes CDR1 LNHDA and CDR2 SQIVND (reference sequence). Losses at the gene ends were 6 bases for V and 3 bases for J; bases not matched to a gene: 2. There are 13 residues in the CDR3. CDR3 protein: CASRRQGDTEAFF. In DNA form, the CDR3 reads TGTGCCAGTAGGAGACAGGGGGACACTGAAGCTTTCTTT. The entire variable domain, with the rest obtained from reference TRBV19 and TRBJ1-1, is as follows: DGGITQSPKYLFRKEGQNVTLSCEQNLNHDAMYWYRQDPGQGLRLIYYSQIVNDFQKGDIAEGYSVSREKKESFPLTVTSAQKNPTAFYLCASRRQGDTEAFFGQGTRLTVV.

The CDR3 here is CASSLEGVGQETQYF. The CDR3 DNA reads TGTGCCAGCAGCTTAGAAGGGGTGGGTCAGGAGACCCAGTACTTC. The rearrangement links TRBV7-9 to TRBJ2-5, with D possibly matching TRBD1 (5 bases). This CDR3 spans 15 amino acids. V was trimmed by 1 base and J by 5 bases, leaving 14 bases between them. CDR1 is SEHNR and CDR2 is FQNEAQ in the germline V gene (reference sequence).

The rearrangement links TRBV7-2 to TRBJ1-5, with D possibly matching TRBD1 (5 bases). CDR3 size: 15 residues. With 4 bases removed from V and 5 bases from J, the gap between germline ends came to 15 bases. The germline CDR1 and CDR2 sequences are SGHTA and FQGNSA. Here the CDR3 reads CASSSHWGVDQPQHF. Written as DNA, the CDR3 is TGTGCCAGCAGCTCCCATTGGGGGGTGGATCAGCCCCAGCATTTT.

The chain employs TRBV7-9 and TRBJ2-5, with a tentative D call TRBD2 (6 bases). The J call is in doubt because the DNA end fits TRBJ2-7 better. Germline assignment: CDR1 SEHNR and CDR2 FQNEAQ (reference sequence). CDR3 length: 14 amino acids. CDR3 sequence: CASSLGEVAYEQYF. In DNA form, the CDR3 reads TGTGCCAGCAGCTTGGGGGAGGTCGCCTACGAGCAGTACTTC.

The chain has TRBV7-9 and TRBJ2-1; 14 bases align to TRBD2. The ends lost 5 bases at V and 10 bases at J; junction bases unmatched: 13. The germline V gene encodes CDR1 SEHNR and CDR2 FQNEAQ (reference sequence). This CDR3 region has 17 residues. The CDR3 DNA is TGTGCCAGCAGCACTAACAGGGGACTAGCGGGAGCGGGAGAGCAGTTCTTC. Encoded protein: CASSTNRGLAGAGEQFF.

CDR3 DNA sequence: TGTGCCAGCAGCTCCGCGGGGGCAGTCGCGGCCCAGTACTTC. Its translation: CASSSAGAVAAQYF. V is TRBV7-9 and J is TRBJ2-5, with a weak D call TRBD2 (7 bases). The CDR3 spans 14 residues. In germline, CDR1 is SEHNR, CDR2 FQNEAQ (reference sequence). With 4 bases removed from V and 9 bases from J, the gap between germline ends came to 18 bases.